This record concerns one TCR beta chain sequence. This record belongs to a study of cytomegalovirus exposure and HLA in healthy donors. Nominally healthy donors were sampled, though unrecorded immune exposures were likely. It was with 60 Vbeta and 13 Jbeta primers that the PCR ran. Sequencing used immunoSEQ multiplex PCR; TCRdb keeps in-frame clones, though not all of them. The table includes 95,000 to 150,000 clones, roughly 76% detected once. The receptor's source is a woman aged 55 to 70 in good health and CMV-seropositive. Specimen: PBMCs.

The CDR3, as DNA: TGCGCCAGCAGCCAAGATTGGGGGGGTTCGGGCACTGAAGCTTTCTTT. It codes for CASSQDWGGSGTEAFF. The rearrangement uses TRBV4-3 and TRBJ1-1; possible D gene TRBD1, 5 bases. Germline lookup yields CDR1 LGHNA and CDR2 YSLEER. The CDR3 contains 16 residues. Deletions cut 0 bases from V and 4 bases from J, with 15 bases between.